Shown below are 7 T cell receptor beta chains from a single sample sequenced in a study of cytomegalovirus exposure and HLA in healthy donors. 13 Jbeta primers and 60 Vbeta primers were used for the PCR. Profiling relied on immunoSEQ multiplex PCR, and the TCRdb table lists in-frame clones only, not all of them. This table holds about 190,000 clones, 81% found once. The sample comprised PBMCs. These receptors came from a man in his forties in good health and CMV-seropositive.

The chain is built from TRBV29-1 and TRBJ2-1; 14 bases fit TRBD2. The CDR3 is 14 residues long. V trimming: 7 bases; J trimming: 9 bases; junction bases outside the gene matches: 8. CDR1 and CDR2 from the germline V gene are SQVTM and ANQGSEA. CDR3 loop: CSAGTSGRTGEQFF. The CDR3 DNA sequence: TGCAGCGCCGGGACTAGCGGGAGAACCGGTGAGCAGTTCTTC.

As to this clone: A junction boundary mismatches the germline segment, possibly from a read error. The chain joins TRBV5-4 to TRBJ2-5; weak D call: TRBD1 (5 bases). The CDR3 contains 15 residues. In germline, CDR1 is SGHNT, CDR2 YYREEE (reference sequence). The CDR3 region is CASSQVVGRQETQYF. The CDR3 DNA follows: TGCGCCAGCAGCCAAGTTGTGGGGCGGCAAGAGACCCAGTACTTC.

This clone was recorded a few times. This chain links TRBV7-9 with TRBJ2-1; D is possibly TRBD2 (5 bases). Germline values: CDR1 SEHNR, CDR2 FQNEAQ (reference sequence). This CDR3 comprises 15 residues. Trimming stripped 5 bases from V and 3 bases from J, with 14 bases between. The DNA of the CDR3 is TGTGCCAGCAGCGCCGGCCGGGGAAACTACAATGAGCAGTTCTTC. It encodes CASSAGRGNYNEQFF.

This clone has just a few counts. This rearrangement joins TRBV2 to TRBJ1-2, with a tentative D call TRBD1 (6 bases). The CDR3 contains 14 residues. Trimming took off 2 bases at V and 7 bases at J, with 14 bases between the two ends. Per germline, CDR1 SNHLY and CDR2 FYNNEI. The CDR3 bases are TGTGCCAGCAGTGAATCGGGGGGGCTCCTTGGCTACACCTTC. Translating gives CASSESGGLLGYTF.

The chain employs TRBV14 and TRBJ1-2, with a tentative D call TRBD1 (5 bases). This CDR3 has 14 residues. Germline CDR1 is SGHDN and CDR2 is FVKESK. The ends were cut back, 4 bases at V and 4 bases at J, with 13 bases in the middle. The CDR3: CASSPGWAAYGYTF. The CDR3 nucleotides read TGTGCCAGCAGCCCAGGGTGGGCCGCCTATGGCTACACCTTC.

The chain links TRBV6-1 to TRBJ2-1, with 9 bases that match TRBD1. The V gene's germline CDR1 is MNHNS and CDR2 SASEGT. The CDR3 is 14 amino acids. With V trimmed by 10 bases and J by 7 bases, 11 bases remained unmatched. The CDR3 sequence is CATLAGQGGNEQFF. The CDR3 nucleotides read TGTGCCACCCTGGCGGGACAGGGTGGAAATGAGCAGTTCTTC.

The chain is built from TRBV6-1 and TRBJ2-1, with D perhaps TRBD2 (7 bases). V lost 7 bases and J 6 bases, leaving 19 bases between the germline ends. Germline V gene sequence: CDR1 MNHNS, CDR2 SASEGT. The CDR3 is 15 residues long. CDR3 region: CASISVAGASNEQFF. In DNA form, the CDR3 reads TGTGCCAGCATATCTGTGGCGGGGGCATCCAATGAGCAGTTCTTC.